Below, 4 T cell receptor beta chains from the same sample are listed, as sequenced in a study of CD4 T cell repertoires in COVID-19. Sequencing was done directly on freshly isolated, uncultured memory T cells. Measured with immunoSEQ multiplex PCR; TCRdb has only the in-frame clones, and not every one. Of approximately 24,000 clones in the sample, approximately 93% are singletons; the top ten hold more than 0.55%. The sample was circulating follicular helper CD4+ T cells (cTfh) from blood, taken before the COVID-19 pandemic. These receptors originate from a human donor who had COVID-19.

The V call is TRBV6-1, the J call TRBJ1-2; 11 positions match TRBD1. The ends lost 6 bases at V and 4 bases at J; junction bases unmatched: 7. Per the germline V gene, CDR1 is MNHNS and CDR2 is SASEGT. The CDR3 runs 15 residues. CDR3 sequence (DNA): TGTGCCAGCAGAGCCGGGACAGGGGGAGTCTATGGCTACACCTTC. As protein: CASRAGTGGVYGYTF.

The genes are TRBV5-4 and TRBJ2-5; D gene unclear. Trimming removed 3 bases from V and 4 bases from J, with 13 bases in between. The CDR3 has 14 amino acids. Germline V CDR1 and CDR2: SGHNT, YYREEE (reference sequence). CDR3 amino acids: CASSSPKTRETQYF. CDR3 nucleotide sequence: TGTGCCAGCAGCTCGCCGAAAACGCGAGAGACCCAGTACTTC.

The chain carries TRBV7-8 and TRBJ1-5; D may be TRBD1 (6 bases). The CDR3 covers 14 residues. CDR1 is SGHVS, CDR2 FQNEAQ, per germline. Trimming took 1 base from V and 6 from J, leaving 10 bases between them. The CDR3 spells CASSLGMGAQPQHF. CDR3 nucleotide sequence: TGTGCCAGCAGCTTAGGTATGGGGGCTCAGCCCCAGCATTTT.

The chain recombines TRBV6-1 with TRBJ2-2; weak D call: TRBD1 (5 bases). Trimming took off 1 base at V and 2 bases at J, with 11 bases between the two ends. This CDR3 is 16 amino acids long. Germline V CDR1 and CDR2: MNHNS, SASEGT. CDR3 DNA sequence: TGTGCCAGCAGTGAAGGTCCAGGGCGAAACACCGGGGAGCTGTTTTTT. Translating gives CASSEGPGRNTGELFF.